This T cell receptor (beta chain) was obtained from a study of T-cell reconstitution after alpha-beta-depleted transplantation in children. This CDR3 comprises 16 residues. Germline values: CDR1 SGHTA, CDR2 FQGNSA. The V and J ends lost 6 bases and 5 bases, in that order; junction bases with no gene match: 12. Researchers prepared the TCRbeta library using unique molecular identifiers, the study reports. TCRdb fed the PCR reads into MiXCR, producing one record per CDR3 protein. The repertoire holds about 500,000 distinct CDR3 sequences, with approximately 29% as singletons. V is TRBV7-2 and J is TRBJ2-2; TRBD2 matches 7 bases. The sample consisted of PBMCs from the stem cell graft donor, taken from the stem cell graft. The receptor comes from a human donor who donated a stem cell graft to a child with aplastic anemia. The CDR3, as DNA: TGTGCCAGCAGGTGGGGGGGACCGTTAAGAACCGGGGAGCTGTTTTTT. Its translation is CASRWGGPLRTGELFF.